The T cell receptor beta chain under discussion was sequenced for a study of regulatory T cells in long-lasting Graves disease. At the level of the study: Disease was considered persistent Graves' disease after over 5 years of antithyroid drugs (with positive TSH receptor antibodies). Regarding the study as a whole: With approximately 2,500 shared public clonotypes, persistent patients exceeded new patients, who shared 966. Rather than thyroid tissue, only peripheral blood underwent study. The study found TRBV28, TRBJ1-2 and TRBJ2-5 favored in persistent disease.

CDR3-region Arm-PCR and iRepertoire HTBI primers produced the TCR beta libraries. Each CDR3 protein is one row after TCRdb ran MiXCR on the multiplex PCR reads. The table lists about 470,000 distinct CDR3 sequences, around a fifth of them singletons, with roughly 7.1% in the top ten. This sample's time point: persistent/refractory GD, antithyroid drugs over 5 years with positive TRAb. Following extraction of RNA from PBMCs, that RNA was used to make the TCR library. CDR3 length: 16 residues. Germline V CDR1 and CDR2: SGHRS, YFSETQ. Trimming took off 5 bases at V and 5 bases at J, with 20 bases between the two ends. In regard to this clonotype: The antigen remains unidentified.

The V gene is TRBV5-1, the J gene TRBJ2-1; D is perhaps TRBD1 or TRBD2 (5 bases each). Sequencing was performed on peripheral blood mononuclear cells (PBMCs), taken when the disease was refractory, from a patient treated with antithyroid drugs. This clonotype originated in a female donor with Graves disease. CDR3 sequence (DNA): TGCGCCAGCAGGCGTCGAACAGGAAGAGCGGACAATGAGCAGTTCTTC. Translation: CASRRRTGRADNEQFF.